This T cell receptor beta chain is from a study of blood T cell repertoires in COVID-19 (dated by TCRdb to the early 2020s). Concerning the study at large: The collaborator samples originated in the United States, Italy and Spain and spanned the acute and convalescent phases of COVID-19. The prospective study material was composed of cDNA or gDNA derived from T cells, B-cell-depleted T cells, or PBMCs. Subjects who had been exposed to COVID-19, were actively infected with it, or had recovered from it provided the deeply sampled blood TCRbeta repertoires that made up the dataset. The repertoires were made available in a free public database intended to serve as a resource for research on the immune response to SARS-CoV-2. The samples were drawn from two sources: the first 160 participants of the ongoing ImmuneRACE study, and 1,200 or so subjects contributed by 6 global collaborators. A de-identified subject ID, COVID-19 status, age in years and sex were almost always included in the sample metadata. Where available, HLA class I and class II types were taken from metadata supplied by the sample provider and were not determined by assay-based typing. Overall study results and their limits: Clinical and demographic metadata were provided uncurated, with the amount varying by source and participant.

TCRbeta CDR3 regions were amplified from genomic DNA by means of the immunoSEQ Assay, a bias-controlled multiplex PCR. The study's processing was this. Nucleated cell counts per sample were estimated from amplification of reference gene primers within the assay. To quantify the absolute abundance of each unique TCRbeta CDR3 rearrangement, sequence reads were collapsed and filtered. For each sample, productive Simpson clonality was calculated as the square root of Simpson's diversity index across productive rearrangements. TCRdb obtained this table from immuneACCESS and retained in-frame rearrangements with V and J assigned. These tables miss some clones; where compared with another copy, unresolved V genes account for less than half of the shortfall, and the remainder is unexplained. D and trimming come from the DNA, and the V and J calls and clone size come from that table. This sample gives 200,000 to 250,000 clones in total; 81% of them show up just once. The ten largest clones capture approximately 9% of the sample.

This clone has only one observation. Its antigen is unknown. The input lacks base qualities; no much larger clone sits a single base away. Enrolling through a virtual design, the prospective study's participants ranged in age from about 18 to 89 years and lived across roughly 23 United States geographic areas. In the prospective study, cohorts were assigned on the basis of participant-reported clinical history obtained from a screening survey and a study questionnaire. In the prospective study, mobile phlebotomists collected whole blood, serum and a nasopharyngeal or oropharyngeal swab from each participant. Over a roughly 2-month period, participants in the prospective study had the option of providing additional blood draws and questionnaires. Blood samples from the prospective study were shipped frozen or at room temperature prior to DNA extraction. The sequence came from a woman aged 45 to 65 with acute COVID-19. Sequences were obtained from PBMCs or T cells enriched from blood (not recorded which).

The CDR3 in this case is CASSDPDRGLWETQYF. The DNA sequence follows: TGTGCCAGCAGTGACCCTGACAGGGGGCTATGGGAGACCCAGTACTTC. The rearranged chain carries TRBV25-1 and TRBJ2-5; 10 of the junction bases match TRBD1. The germline V gene encodes CDR1 MGHDK and CDR2 SYGVNS. The CDR3 goes from the cysteine to the phenylalanine over 16 residues. CDR3 DNA is the only sequence kept; it has 48 bases, read in frame from the first base. Ends trimmed: V by 3 bases, J by 5 bases; bases unmatched to a gene: 9.